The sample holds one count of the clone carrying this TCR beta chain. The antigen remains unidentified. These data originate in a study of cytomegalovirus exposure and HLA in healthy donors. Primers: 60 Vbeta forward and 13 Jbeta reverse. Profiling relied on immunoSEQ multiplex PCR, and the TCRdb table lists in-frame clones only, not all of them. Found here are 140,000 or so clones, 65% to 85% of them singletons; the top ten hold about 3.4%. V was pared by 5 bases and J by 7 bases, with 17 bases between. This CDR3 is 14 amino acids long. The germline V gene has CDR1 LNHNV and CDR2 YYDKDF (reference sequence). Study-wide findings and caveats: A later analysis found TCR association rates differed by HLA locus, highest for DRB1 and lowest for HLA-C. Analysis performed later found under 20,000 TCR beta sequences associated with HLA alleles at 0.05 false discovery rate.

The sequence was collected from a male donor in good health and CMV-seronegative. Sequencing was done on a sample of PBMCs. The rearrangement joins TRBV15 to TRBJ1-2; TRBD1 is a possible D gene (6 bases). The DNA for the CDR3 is TGTGCCACCAGCTCTCACGCCGGACAGATTGGCTACACCTTC. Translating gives CATSSHAGQIGYTF.